A single sample is the source of the 27 T cell receptor beta chains below, sequenced in a study of blood T cell repertoires in COVID-19. Method: immunoSEQ multiplex PCR; TCRdb's copy keeps in-frame clones and lacks some. Here the sample spans 35,000 to 50,000 clones, just over 85% being singletons. The sample was peripheral blood. The origin of the receptors is a man aged 55 to 70 with active COVID-19.

A remark on this clone: This same CDR3 is encoded by further DNA sequences in the sample. This chain uses TRBV6-6 with TRBJ1-5, with D unclear. The length of the CDR3 is 14 residues. Trimming cost V 0 bases and J 3 bases, with 6 bases left between them. Germline V lookup: CDR1 MNHNY, CDR2 SVGAGI (reference sequence). CDR3 protein: CASSYSEDNQPQHF. The CDR3 nucleotides read TGTGCCAGCAGTTACTCGGAGGACAATCAGCCCCAGCATTTT.

The V and J genes are TRBV5-6 and TRBJ2-7; 8 bases agree with TRBD1. CDR3 length: 16 residues. The germline V gene has CDR1 SGHDT and CDR2 YYEEEE. V gave up 3 bases and J gave up 3 bases; unmatched junction bases: 11. The CDR3: CASSWGQGAGFYEQYF. The CDR3 DNA reads TGTGCCAGCAGCTGGGGCCAGGGGGCGGGATTCTACGAGCAGTACTTC.

The chain uses TRBV5-1 and TRBJ1-2; 9 bases map to TRBD1. The CDR3 totals 14 residues. The ends lost 0 bases at V and 5 bases at J; junction bases unmatched: 2. Germline assignment: CDR1 SGHRS and CDR2 YFSETQ. As DNA, the CDR3 is TGCGCCAGCAGCTTGGATGGGACAGGGTATGGCTACACCTTC. Encoded protein: CASSLDGTGYGYTF.

The rearrangement joins TRBV5-4 to TRBJ2-1, with TRBD2 as a possible D gene (6 bases). V lost 0 bases to trimming and J lost 9 bases, with 10 bases between them. The CDR3 contains 13 residues. Germline V gene sequence: CDR1 SGHNT, CDR2 YYREEE (reference sequence). CDR3 DNA: TGTGCCAGCAGCTTGGGCGGGGTTGGTGAGCAGTTCTTC. It codes for CASSLGGVGEQFF.

The gene calls are TRBV18 and TRBJ2-3, with 10 bases lining up with TRBD2. This CDR3 has 17 amino acids. J lost 2 bases, V lost 2 bases, and 7 bases had no gene match. The V gene's germline CDR1 is KGHSH and CDR2 LQKENI. CDR3 in amino acids: CASSPGSAGGYTDTQYF. The CDR3, as DNA: TGTGCCAGCTCACCAGGCTCAGCGGGAGGGTACACAGATACGCAGTATTTT. The whole variable domain, filled in from reference TRBV18 and TRBJ2-3, reads NAGVMQNPRHLVRRRGQEARLRCSPMKGHSHVYWYRQLPEEGLKFMVYLQKENIIDESGMPKERFSAEFPKEGPSILRIQQVVRGDSAAYFCASSPGSAGGYTDTQYFGPGTRLTVL.

The chain links TRBV5-1 to TRBJ2-3; weak D call: TRBD1 (6 bases). Germline values: CDR1 SGHRS, CDR2 YFSETQ. V dropped 0 bases and J dropped 6 bases, with 14 bases sitting between them. This CDR3 has 15 amino acids. This chain's CDR3 is CASSLDQGTADTQYF. The CDR3, as DNA: TGCGCCAGCAGCTTGGATCAGGGGACCGCGGATACGCAGTATTTT.

This clone has only a few counts. The same CDR3 also results from other DNA sequences found in this sample. The chain uses TRBV18 and TRBJ1-2; 10 bases line up with TRBD1. With 3 bases clipped from V and 5 bases from J, the junction kept 3 bases outside the gene matches. The CDR3 contains 14 residues. From germline, CDR1 is KGHSH and CDR2 LQKENI. The CDR3: CASSPGQGLYGYTF. CDR3 DNA sequence: TGTGCCAGCTCACCGGGACAGGGGTTATATGGCTACACCTTC.

The chain couples TRBV4-1 to TRBJ2-3; TRBD2 aligns across 15 bases. The germline CDR1 and CDR2 sequences are MGHRA and YSYEKL. This CDR3 is 18 amino acids long. The V gene end was trimmed by 2 bases and the J gene end by 1 base; junction bases not matched to a gene: 4. Here the CDR3 DNA reads TGCGCCAGCAGCCAACTGGGACTAGCGGGAGGCCGCACAGATACGCAGTATTTT. Amino acids: CASSQLGLAGGRTDTQYF.

The chain links TRBV7-2 to TRBJ2-5; TRBD2 is a possible D gene (6 bases). Germline V gene data show CDR1 as SGHTA and CDR2 as FQGNSA. This CDR3 comprises 14 residues. Trimming removed 1 base at V and 3 bases at J, with 9 bases between. The CDR3 bases are TGTGCCAGCAGCTTAGATAGCGGAAAAGAGACCCAGTACTTC. It translates to CASSLDSGKETQYF.

This clone appeared once. This chain links TRBV5-1 with TRBJ2-3; 9 bases are a match to TRBD2. With V trimmed by 1 base and J by 3 bases, 9 bases remained unmatched. The length of the CDR3 is 17 residues. From germline, CDR1 is SGHRS and CDR2 YFSETQ. The CDR3 sequence is CASSLLWLAGKTDTQYF. The DNA of the CDR3 is TGCGCCAGCAGCTTGCTGTGGCTAGCGGGAAAGACAGATACGCAGTATTTT.

The chain employs TRBV2 and TRBJ2-1, with a weak D call TRBD2 (5 bases). The V end was cut by 7 bases, the J end by 8 bases, with 15 bases between. CDR1 is SNHLY, CDR2 FYNNEI, per germline. The CDR3 loop spans 13 amino acids. The CDR3 DNA reads TGTGCCAGCAACGGCGGGTCGTCCCATGAGCAGTTCTTC. Encoded protein: CASNGGSSHEQFF.

The V call is TRBV2, the J call TRBJ2-5; tentative D call: TRBD2 (5 bases). Trimming removed 4 bases at V and 5 bases at J, with 8 bases between. The germline V gene has CDR1 SNHLY and CDR2 FYNNEI. The CDR3 covers 12 residues. The CDR3 here is CASSAGLETQYF. Written as DNA, the CDR3 is TGTGCCAGCAGTGCGGGATTGGAGACCCAGTACTTC.

The rearrangement links TRBV7-2 to TRBJ2-7, with 8 bases that match TRBD2. Unmatched junction bases numbered 6, after V lost 3 bases and J lost 2 bases. This CDR3 has 15 residues. Germline loops: CDR1 SGHTA, CDR2 FQGNSA. The CDR3 protein is CASSFVRLATYEQYF. The CDR3 nucleotides read TGTGCCAGCAGCTTCGTACGACTAGCGACCTACGAGCAGTACTTC.

This chain connects TRBV3-1 (or the pseudogene TRBV3-2) to TRBJ2-7; a possible D gene is TRBD1 (5 bases). CDR3 size: 15 residues. Germline CDR1 reads LGHDT; CDR2 reads YNNKEL (reference sequence). V was shortened by 2 bases and J by 3 bases, with 14 bases between the two germline ends. The CDR3 DNA is TGTGCCAGCAGCCAACAGGGCCGATCTGTCTACGAGCAGTACTTC. Protein product: CASSQQGRSVYEQYF.

In its sample, this clone was seen once. The rearrangement joins TRBV6-1 to TRBJ2-1; TRBD2 aligns across 10 bases. The CDR3 totals 18 residues. With 0 bases clipped from V and 9 bases from J, the junction kept 14 bases outside the gene matches. The germline gives CDR1 MNHNS, CDR2 SASEGT. This CDR3 reads CASSEAGLAGVGLGEQFF. The CDR3 nucleotides are TGTGCCAGCAGTGAAGCTGGGCTAGCGGGAGTAGGGCTCGGTGAGCAGTTCTTC.

This chain links TRBV5-6 with TRBJ2-1; TRBD2 agrees at 13 bases. V lost 1 base, J lost 8 bases, and 6 bases stayed unmatched. The CDR3 totals 16 residues. Germline CDR1 SGHDT, CDR2 YYEEEE. The CDR3 loop is CASSLLTSGRLDEQFF. The CDR3 DNA follows: TGTGCCAGCAGCTTGCTGACTAGCGGGAGGTTGGATGAGCAGTTCTTC.

The chain recombines TRBV6-5 with TRBJ2-7, with D possibly being TRBD1 (6 bases). V lost 6 bases, J lost 0 bases, and 9 bases lay in between. CDR1 MNHEY and CDR2 SVGAGI come from the germline V gene. This CDR3 has 13 amino acids. The DNA of the CDR3 is TGTGCCAGCAGGGGGGACAACTCCTACGAGCAGTACTTC. Amino acid sequence: CASRGDNSYEQYF.

The chain couples TRBV6-2 or TRBV6-3 to TRBJ1-2; the D gene is possibly TRBD1 (6 bases). The CDR3 runs 13 residues. Germline V gives CDR1 MNHEY, CDR2 SVGEGT. V was trimmed by 4 bases and J by 7 bases, leaving 13 bases between them. The DNA of the CDR3 is TGTGCCAGCAGTTTCCCCCAGGGGTCTGGCTACACCTTC. Its protein is CASSFPQGSGYTF.

This clone was recorded once. J is TRBJ2-3 and V is TRBV4-1; 13 bases are a match to TRBD2. Germline CDR1 is MGHRA and CDR2 is YSYEKL. V lost 1 base, J lost 4 bases, and 14 bases stayed unmatched. The CDR3 is made up of 20 amino acids. The CDR3 nucleotides read TGCGCCAGCAGCCAAGCTCTACTAGCGGGAGGGCCGGTTAAGCCAGATACGCAGTATTTT. Translating it yields CASSQALLAGGPVKPDTQYF.

This sequence joins TRBV6-5 and TRBJ2-7; 9 bases match TRBD2. V was clipped by 2 bases and J by 11 bases; unmatched bases: 10. Germline V gene data show CDR1 as MNHEY and CDR2 as SVGAGI. The CDR3 contains 14 residues. The CDR3 coding sequence is TGTGCCAGCAGTTACCAGATCGGGCAGCGGGAGGAGTACTTC. Protein sequence: CASSYQIGQREEYF.

V gene TRBV5-1 combines with J gene TRBJ1-2, with TRBD1 matching over 7 bases. Germline V gene sequence: CDR1 SGHRS, CDR2 YFSETQ. The V and J ends lost 3 bases and 1 base, in that order; junction bases with no gene match: 6. This CDR3 comprises 15 residues. This CDR3 reads CASSWATGYNYGYTF. CDR3 coding DNA: TGCGCCAGCAGCTGGGCGACAGGGTATAACTATGGCTACACCTTC.

The rearrangement joins TRBV6-5 to TRBJ1-1; D remains ambiguous. Trimming took off 5 bases at V and 0 bases at J, with 10 bases between the two ends. From germline, CDR1 is MNHEY and CDR2 SVGAGI. The CDR3 length is 14 residues. CDR3 DNA: TGTGCCAGCAGTCACCCTGAGATGAACACTGAAGCTTTCTTT. It specifies CASSHPEMNTEAFF.

This chain links TRBV5-1 with TRBJ1-1, with TRBD1 as a possible D gene (5 bases). The CDR3 extends over 13 amino acids. The ends were cut back, 1 base at V and 5 bases at J, with 9 bases in the middle. The germline gives CDR1 SGHRS, CDR2 YFSETQ. CDR3 DNA: TGCGCCAGCAGCTTGTCGGGGGTGACTGAAGCTTTCTTT. This translates into CASSLSGVTEAFF.

The V call is TRBV11-2, the J call TRBJ1-3; no firm D call. Germline assignment: CDR1 SGHAT and CDR2 FQNNGV. V lost 6 bases to trimming and J lost 2 bases, with 11 bases between them. The CDR3 loop spans 14 amino acids. The CDR3 loop reads CASRLSEAGNTIYF. The CDR3 bases are TGTGCCAGCAGACTCTCCGAGGCTGGAAACACCATATATTTT. Full variable domain (outside the CDR3, taken from reference TRBV11-2 and TRBJ1-3): EAGVAQSPRYKIIEKRQSVAFWCNPISGHATLYWYQQILGQGPKLLIQFQNNGVVDDSQLPKDRFSAERLKGVDSTLKIQPAKLEDSAVYLCASRLSEAGNTIYFGEGSWLTVV.

The V call is TRBV18, the J call TRBJ2-5; TRBD2 agrees at 12 bases. CDR3 length equals 16 residues. Germline V gives CDR1 KGHSH, CDR2 LQKENI. Trimming at V came to 6 bases and at J to 7 bases, leaving 12 bases not matched to a gene. As DNA, the CDR3 is TGTGCCAGCTCGCCTTCTAGCGGGAGGGCAGAATTGACCCAGTACTTC. This codes for CASSPSSGRAELTQYF. The entire variable domain, with the rest obtained from reference TRBV18 and TRBJ2-5, is as follows: NAGVMQNPRHLVRRRGQEARLRCSPMKGHSHVYWYRQLPEEGLKFMVYLQKENIIDESGMPKERFSAEFPKEGPSILRIQQVVRGDSAAYFCASSPSSGRAELTQYFGPGTRLLVL.

V gene TRBV2 combines with J gene TRBJ2-7; TRBD1 agrees at 7 bases. Germline assignment: CDR1 SNHLY and CDR2 FYNNEI. There are 14 residues in the CDR3. V lost 1 base to trimming and J lost 9 bases; unmatched junction nucleotides: 9. The CDR3 DNA sequence: TGTGCCAGCAGTGAAGACAGGGGCTTAGTGGGGCAGTACTTC. This gives the protein CASSEDRGLVGQYF.

This chain uses TRBV7-9 with TRBJ2-7; no clear D gene. This CDR3 has 13 amino acids. Trimming stripped 1 base from V and 6 bases from J, with 10 bases between. Germline CDR1 and CDR2: SEHNR and FQNEAQ (reference sequence). CDR3 sequence (DNA): TGTGCCAGCAGCTTAGAGGCGGCTTCCGAGCAGTACTTC. Amino acid sequence: CASSLEAASEQYF.